What follows is one TCR beta chain and its context. The sample comes from a study of blood T cell repertoires in COVID-19. Trimming removed 4 bases from V and 2 bases from J; junction bases left unmatched: 6. Germline CDR1 reads KGHDR; CDR2 reads SFDVKD. The CDR3 has 15 residues. Authors' data handling: Counts of nucleated cells, estimated from reference gene primer amplification, were obtained. Clones were sequenced by immunoSEQ multiplex PCR, and TCRdb holds only the in-frame ones, with some missing. The DNA gave D and trimming, while V, J and clone size come from that table. Here the sample spans 45,000 to 65,000 clones, roughly 84% being singletons.

This clonotype was obtained from a man between 50 and 59 years old with active COVID-19. Material: peripheral blood. The gene calls are TRBV24-1 and TRBJ1-2, with 7 bases aligning to TRBD1. This chain's CDR3 is CATSEHGGQNYGYTF. CDR3 DNA sequence: TGTGCCACCAGTGAACATGGGGGACAGAACTATGGCTACACCTTC.